Listed below are T cell receptor beta chains from one sample, sequenced in a study of technical replicates of blood from several donors. The table came from immunoSEQ multiplex PCR; TCRdb's copy has only in-frame clones and leaves some out. The table lists more than 70,000 clones, 92% of them singletons. Sequenced material: T cells isolated from PBMCs. The receptors come from a human donor in good health. Both conserved end residues are part of each CDR3. The order of the fields is V gene, clone size, D gene, J gene, CDR3 DNA, CDR3 protein. D genes are given only for firm matches. Clone size is given for some rows only: seen once, a few or many times, or a class if the clone is expanded.

TRBV6-5,.,TRBD2,TRBJ2-5,TGTGCCAGCAGACAGGGACTAGAAGGTGGGACCCAGTACTTC,CASRQGLEGGTQYF
TRBV7-2,.,.,TRBJ1-5,TGTGCCAGCAGCTTGGGGGGGCTCCCCCCGGAAAAGCCCCAGCATTTT,CASSLGGLPPEKPQHF
TRBV5-1,.,TRBD2,TRBJ2-1,TGCGCCAGCAGCCCCGGACTAGCGGGCTACAATGAGCAGTTCTTC,CASSPGLAGYNEQFF
TRBV7-6,.,.,TRBJ2-5,TGTGCCAGCAGCTTAGTACGCGCAACCCAGTACTTC,CASSLVRATQYF
TRBV7-8,.,TRBD2,TRBJ2-1,TGTGCCAGCAGTGCTACAGCGGGAGCATATGAGCAGTTCTTC,CASSATAGAYEQFF
TRBV6-6,.,.,TRBJ2-7,TGTGCCAGCAGGGACCAGGGGTTTAGCTCCTACGAGCAGTACTTC,CASRDQGFSSYEQYF
TRBV7-9,.,.,TRBJ2-1,TGTGCCAGCAGCTGGGGGGAGGTTTACAATGAGCAGTTCTTC,CASSWGEVYNEQFF
TRBV25-1,.,.,TRBJ2-2,TGTGCCAGCATGAATCTTGGGGCGGAGTATAAAGGGGAGCTGTTTTTT,CASMNLGAEYKGELFF
TRBV27,.,.,TRBJ2-2,TGTGCCAGCAGCCCCATTACGGGGGGGGAGCTGTTTTTT,CASSPITGGELFF
TRBV6-5,.,.,TRBJ1-6,TGTGCCAGCAGAGAGGGTGGATGGTCACCCCTCCACTTT,CASREGGWSPLHF
TRBV6-5,.,.,TRBJ2-7,TGTGCCAGCTCGGGGGATTCGACCTACGAGCAGTACTTC,CASSGDSTYEQYF
TRBV5-1,.,TRBD2,TRBJ2-7,TGCGCCAGCAGCTTTTCTAGCGGGTCCTACGAGCAGTACTTC,CASSFSSGSYEQYF
TRBV27,.,TRBD1,TRBJ2-4,TGTGCCAGCAGTTCCCCCGGGACAGTAGGGGAAGCCAAAAACATTCAGTACTTC,CASSSPGTVGEAKNIQYF
TRBV9,few,.,TRBJ1-4,TGTGCCAGCAGCGTAGGGCAGGGGAATGAAAAACTGTTTTTT,CASSVGQGNEKLFF
TRBV6-4,.,TRBD1,TRBJ1-2,TGTGCCAGCAGTGACCTAGCGGACAGGGCCGATGGCTACACCTTC,CASSDLADRADGYTF
TRBV29-1,.,TRBD2,TRBJ2-1,TGCAGCGGGACTAGCGGGAGGGTCATTGAGCAGTTCTTC,CSGTSGRVIEQFF
TRBV11-2,.,TRBD2,TRBJ2-1,TGTGCCAGCAGCCGATCTCCGACTAGCGGGAGTAGGAATGAGCAGTTCTTC,CASSRSPTSGSRNEQFF
TRBV14,once,.,TRBJ1-5,TGTGCCAGCAGCCAAGGCGGAGCCCAGCCCCAGCATTTT,CASSQGGAQPQHF
TRBV27,.,TRBD1,TRBJ2-7,TGTGCCAGCGCCCGGCGGGGACCTCCGGGACAGGGAACGGGAGAGCAGTACTTC,CASARRGPPGQGTGEQYF
TRBV18,.,TRBD1,TRBJ1-4,TGTGCCAGCTCACCTCTTGACAGGGTCAAACTGTTTTTT,CASSPLDRVKLFF
TRBV30,.,.,TRBJ2-4,TGTGCCTGGAGTGTACAGTTCGCCAAAAACATTCAGTACTTC,CAWSVQFAKNIQYF
TRBV4-2,.,TRBD2,TRBJ2-7,TGTGCCAGCAGCCCGGGACTAGCGGGGGGATACGAGCAGTACTTC,CASSPGLAGGYEQYF
TRBV6-5,.,TRBD2,TRBJ2-7,TGTGCCAGCAGTTACGGGACTAGGCGATACGAGCAGTACTTC,CASSYGTRRYEQYF
TRBV5-1,.,.,TRBJ2-7,TGCGCCAGCAGCTTGGACGGCGGACAGTACGAGCAGTACTTC,CASSLDGGQYEQYF
TRBV21-1,.,.,TRBJ2-7,TGTGCCAGCAGCAAAGGAGAACTAGCGGGAGGAACTTCCTACGAGCAGTACTTC,CASSKGELAGGTSYEQYF
TRBV27,.,.,TRBJ2-3,TGTGCCACCTATCGGAGGGGTACAGATACGCAGTATTTT,CATYRRGTDTQYF
TRBV19,.,TRBD2,TRBJ2-7,TGTGCCAGTAGTATAGAAATGGGGGGGGGTATCTACGAGCAGTACTTC,CASSIEMGGGIYEQYF
TRBV28,.,TRBD1,TRBJ1-1,TGTGCCAGTCTCCGGGACAGGGGTTGGAACACTGAAGCTTTCTTT,CASLRDRGWNTEAFF
TRBV29-1,.,.,TRBJ1-1,TGCAGCGTTGTAGCAACGGGGATTACTGAAGCTTTCTTT,CSVVATGITEAFF